The clone carrying this TCR beta chain was observed once. Its specificity is not known. The sample originates from a study of shared clonotypes between healthy human individuals. TCRdb's copy holds only in-frame clones and misses some; the assay was immunoSEQ multiplex PCR. The sample shows about 120,000 clones, around 68% of them seen only once. The donors, all of them Caucasian adults, lived in Nashville, Tennessee. With CCR7-negative CD45RA+ TemRA cells, CD45RO+ cells were combined in CD8 memory. V was pared by 6 bases and J by 5 bases, with 5 bases of the junction left unmatched. The germline V gene encodes CDR1 MNHEY and CDR2 SMNVEV (reference sequence). The CDR3 covers 14 residues. General study results and limits: Estimated clonotype richness was generally higher in naive than memory subsets.

The chain uses TRBV27 and TRBJ1-5, with 9 bases that match TRBD1. This sequence was found in a woman aged 25 to 39 in good health. The sample consisted of memory CD8+ T cells sorted from blood. The subset is: CD45RO+ cells pooled with CCR7-negative TemRA cells. This CDR3 reads CASSPDRGDQPQHF. DNA for the CDR3: TGTGCCAGCAGCCCGGACAGGGGTGATCAGCCCCAGCATTTT.